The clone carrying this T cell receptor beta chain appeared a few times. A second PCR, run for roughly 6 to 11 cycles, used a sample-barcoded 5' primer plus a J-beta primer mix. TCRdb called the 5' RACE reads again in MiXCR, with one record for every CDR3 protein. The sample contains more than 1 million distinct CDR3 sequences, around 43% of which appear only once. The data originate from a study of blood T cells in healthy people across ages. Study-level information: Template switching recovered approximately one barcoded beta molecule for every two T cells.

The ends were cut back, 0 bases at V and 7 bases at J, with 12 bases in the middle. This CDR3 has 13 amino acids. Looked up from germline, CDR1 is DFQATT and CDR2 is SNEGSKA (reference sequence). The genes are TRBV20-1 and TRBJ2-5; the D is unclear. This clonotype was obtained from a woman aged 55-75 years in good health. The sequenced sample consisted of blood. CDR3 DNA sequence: TGCAGTGCTAGAGATAGGCTCGGCGGGACCCAGTACTTC. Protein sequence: CSARDRLGGTQYF.